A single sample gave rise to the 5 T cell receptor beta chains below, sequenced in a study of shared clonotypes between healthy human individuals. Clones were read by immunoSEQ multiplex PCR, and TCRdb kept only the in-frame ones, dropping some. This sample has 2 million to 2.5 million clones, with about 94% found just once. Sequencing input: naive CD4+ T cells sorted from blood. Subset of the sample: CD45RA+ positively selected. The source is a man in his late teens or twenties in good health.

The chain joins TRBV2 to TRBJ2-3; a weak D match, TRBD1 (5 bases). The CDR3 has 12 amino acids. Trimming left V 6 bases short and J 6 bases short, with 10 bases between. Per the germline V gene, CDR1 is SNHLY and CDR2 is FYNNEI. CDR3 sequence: CASRDNGDTQYF. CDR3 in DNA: TGTGCCAGCAGGGACAACGGGGATACGCAGTATTTT.

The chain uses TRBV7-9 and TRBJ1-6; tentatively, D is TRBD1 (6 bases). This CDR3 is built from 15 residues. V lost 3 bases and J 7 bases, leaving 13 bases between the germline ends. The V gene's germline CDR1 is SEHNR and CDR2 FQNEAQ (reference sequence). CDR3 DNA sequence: TGTGCCAGCAGCTTCGCCGGGACACCCAATTCACCCCTCCACTTT. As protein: CASSFAGTPNSPLHF.

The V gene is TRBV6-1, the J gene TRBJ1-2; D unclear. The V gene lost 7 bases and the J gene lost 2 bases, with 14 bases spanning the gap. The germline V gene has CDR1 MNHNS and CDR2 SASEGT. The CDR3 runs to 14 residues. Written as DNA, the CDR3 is TGTGCCAGCACAAGAACCGGGCACAACTATGGCTACACCTTC. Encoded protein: CASTRTGHNYGYTF.

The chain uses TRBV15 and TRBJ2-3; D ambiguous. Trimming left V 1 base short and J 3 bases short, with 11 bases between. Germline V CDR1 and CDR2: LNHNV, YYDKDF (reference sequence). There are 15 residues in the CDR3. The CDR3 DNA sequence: TGTGCCACCAGCAGAGTAGGTTCAGCTACAGATACGCAGTATTTT. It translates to CATSRVGSATDTQYF.

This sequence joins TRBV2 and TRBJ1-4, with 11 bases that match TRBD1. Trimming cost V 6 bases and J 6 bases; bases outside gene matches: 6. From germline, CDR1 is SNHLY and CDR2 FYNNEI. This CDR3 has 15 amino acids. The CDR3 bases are TGTGCCAGCAGCCCGAGGACAGGGGGCCATGAAAAACTGTTTTTT. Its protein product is CASSPRTGGHEKLFF. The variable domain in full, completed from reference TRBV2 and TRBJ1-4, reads EPEVTQTPSHQVTQMGQEVILRCVPISNHLYFYWYRQILGQKVEFLVSFYNNEISEKSEIFDDQFSVERPDGSNFTLKIRSTKLEDSAMYFCASSPRTGGHEKLFFGSGTQLSVL.